The TCR beta chain under discussion was sequenced for a study of T cell repertoires in ileal Crohn's disease. The CDR3 covers 11 residues. CDR1 DFQATT and CDR2 SNEGSKA come from the germline V gene (reference sequence). Trimming took off 6 bases at V and 12 bases at J, with 17 bases between the two ends. Assay used: immunoSEQ multiplex PCR; TCRdb lists only in-frame clones, some missing. The sample has around 33,000 clones, about 82% seen once. Sequenced material: ileal tissue. The receptor comes from an adult with Crohn's disease. This chain uses TRBV20-1 with TRBJ1-2, with D tentatively TRBD1 (5 bases). CDR3 coding DNA: TGCAGTGCCCCGCAGAAGACAGTCAACACCTTC. Protein sequence: CSAPQKTVNTF.